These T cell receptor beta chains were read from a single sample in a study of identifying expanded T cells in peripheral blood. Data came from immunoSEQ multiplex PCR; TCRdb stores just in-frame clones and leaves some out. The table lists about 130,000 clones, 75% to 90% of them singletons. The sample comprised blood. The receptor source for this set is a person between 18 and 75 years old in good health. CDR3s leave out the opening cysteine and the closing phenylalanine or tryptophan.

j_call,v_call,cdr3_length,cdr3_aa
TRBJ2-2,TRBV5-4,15,ASSSSSGGPDTGELF
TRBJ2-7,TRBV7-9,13,ASGRPGTGTYEQY
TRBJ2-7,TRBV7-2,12,ASSPGTGDYEQY
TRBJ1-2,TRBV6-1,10,ASSESNYGYT
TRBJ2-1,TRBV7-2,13,ASSFSGTSYNEQF
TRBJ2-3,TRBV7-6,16,ASSFAGQGWGLTDTQY
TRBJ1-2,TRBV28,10,ASRGRPYGYT
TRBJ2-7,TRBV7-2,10,ASGDRSYEQY
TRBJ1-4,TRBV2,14,ASRIRGAHSEKELF
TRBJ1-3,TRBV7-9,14,ASSSQAVQGRNTIY
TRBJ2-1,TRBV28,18,ASSFPLPRRPPSSYNEQF
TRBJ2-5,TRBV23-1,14,ASSQSMARSEETQY
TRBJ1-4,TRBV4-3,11,ASSQIRGEKLF
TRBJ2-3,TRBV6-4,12,ASSEPTRGDTQY
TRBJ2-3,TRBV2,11,ASSVISTDTQY
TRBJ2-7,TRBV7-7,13,ASSPGLPSSYEQY
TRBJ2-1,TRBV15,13,ATSRPGLASDEQF
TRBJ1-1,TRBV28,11,ASSSPRATEAF
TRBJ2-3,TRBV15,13,ATSRIGQGTDTQY
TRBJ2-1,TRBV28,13,ASSRGGRSYNEQF
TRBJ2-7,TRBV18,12,ASSPTSGAAEQY
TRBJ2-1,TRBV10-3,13,AIKMTQNSYNEQF
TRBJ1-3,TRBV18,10,ASSGLRNTIY
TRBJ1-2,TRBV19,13,ASRLLGATNYGYT
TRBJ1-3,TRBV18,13,ASSLQGAAGNTIY
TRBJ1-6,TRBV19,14,ASRPGQDGWGSPLH
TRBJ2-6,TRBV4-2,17,ASSQPPGGASGGANVLT
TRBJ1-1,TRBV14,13,ASSQDLGRSAEAF
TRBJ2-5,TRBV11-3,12,ASSRQGALETQY
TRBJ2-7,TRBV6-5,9,ASRLGTSQY
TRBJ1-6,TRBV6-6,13,ASSGSDSASSPLH
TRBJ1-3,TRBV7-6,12,ASSLGVVGNTIY
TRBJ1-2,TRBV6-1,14,ASSERSAGASYGYT
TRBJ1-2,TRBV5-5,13,ASSQDFAGVYGYT
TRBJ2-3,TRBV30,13,AWSAGGAGTDTQY
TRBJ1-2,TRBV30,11,AWSDQANYGYT
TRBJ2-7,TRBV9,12,ASSVVDSSYEQY
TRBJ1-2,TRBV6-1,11,ASSETQVDGYT
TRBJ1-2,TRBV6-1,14,ASSEEVWVANYGYT
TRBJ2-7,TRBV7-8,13,ASSAGQGSSYEQY
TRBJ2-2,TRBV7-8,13,ASSLGRANTGELF
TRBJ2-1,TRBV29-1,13,SSSTGTGGVNEQF
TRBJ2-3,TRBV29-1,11,SVSGGSTDTQY